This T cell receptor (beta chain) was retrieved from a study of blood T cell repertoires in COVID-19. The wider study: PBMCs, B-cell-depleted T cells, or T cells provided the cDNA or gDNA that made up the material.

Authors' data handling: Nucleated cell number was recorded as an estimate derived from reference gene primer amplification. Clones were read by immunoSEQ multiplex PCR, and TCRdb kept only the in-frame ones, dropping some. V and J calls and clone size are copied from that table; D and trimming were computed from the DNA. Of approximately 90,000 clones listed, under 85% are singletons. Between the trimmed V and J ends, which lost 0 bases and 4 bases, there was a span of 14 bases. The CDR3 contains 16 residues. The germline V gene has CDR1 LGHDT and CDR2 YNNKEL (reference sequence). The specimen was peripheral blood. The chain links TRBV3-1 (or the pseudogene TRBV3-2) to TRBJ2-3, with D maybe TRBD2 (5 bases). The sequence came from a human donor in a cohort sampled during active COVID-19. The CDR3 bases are TGTGCCAGCAGCCAAGATAGGACTGTGACCGCAGATACGCAGTATTTT. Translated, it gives CASSQDRTVTADTQYF.